This TCR beta chain was sequenced in a study of cytomegalovirus exposure and HLA in healthy donors. From germline, CDR1 is SGHRS and CDR2 YFSETQ. J gave up 2 bases and V 4 bases, and 9 bases lay outside the gene matches. This CDR3 has 16 amino acids. PCR used 60 Vbeta primers and 13 Jbeta primers. Assay used: immunoSEQ multiplex PCR; TCRdb lists only in-frame clones, some missing. The repertoire holds about 130,000 clones, 84% seen once, with roughly 2.5% in the top ten. The sample consisted of PBMCs. J is TRBJ1-2 and V is TRBV5-1; 9 bases are shared with TRBD1. The receptor's source is a man in his fifties in good health and CMV-seronegative. CDR3 protein: CASSLDRDRANYGYTF. CDR3 DNA sequence: TGCGCCAGCAGCCTGGACCGGGACAGGGCCAACTATGGCTACACCTTC.